This passage covers 10 T cell receptor beta chains from one sample sequenced in a study of cytomegalovirus exposure and HLA in healthy donors. Amplification used 60 Vbeta primers and 13 Jbeta primers. The protocol was immunoSEQ multiplex PCR, while the TCRdb copy is restricted to in-frame clones and leaves out a portion. The sample consists of about 120,000 clones, about 76% of them appearing once. The sequencing sample was made of PBMCs. These receptors were obtained from a woman in her 30s in good health and CMV-seronegative.

The chain uses TRBV27 and TRBJ1-2; no reliable D call. The CDR3 has 16 residues. V gave up 4 bases and J gave up 2 bases, with 17 bases separating them. Germline V lookup: CDR1 MNHEY, CDR2 SMNVEV (reference sequence). The CDR3: CASSSSPFRRNYGYTF. CDR3 coding DNA: TGTGCCAGCAGTTCATCCCCGTTTAGGCGGAACTATGGCTACACCTTC.

The chain carries TRBV6-6 and TRBJ2-2, with TRBD1 matching 9 bases. Germline V gene sequence: CDR1 MNHNY, CDR2 SVGAGI (reference sequence). The junction had 7 bases not matched to a gene; V was cut back by 6 bases and J by 5 bases. The CDR3 is 15 amino acids. Here the CDR3 reads CASRPGTGYTGELFF. The CDR3 nucleotides are TGTGCCAGCAGACCCGGGACAGGGTATACCGGGGAGCTGTTTTTT.

This chain links TRBV27 with TRBJ2-1; 7 bases are a match to TRBD1. V lost 7 bases and J lost 5; bases outside the gene matches: 11. Germline-derived CDR1 and CDR2 are MNHEY and SMNVEV (reference sequence). There are 15 residues in the CDR3. CDR3 bases: TGTGCCAGCACATTAGGAATTGGACAGGACAATGAGCAGTTCTTC. It specifies CASTLGIGQDNEQFF.

J is TRBJ1-5 and V is TRBV6-1, with unresolved D. Looked up from germline, CDR1 is MNHNS and CDR2 is SASEGT. This CDR3 has 12 residues. The V end lost 10 bases, the J end lost 3 bases, and 10 bases lay between the germline ends. The CDR3 bases are TGTGCCACTCGGGAGCCCAATCAGCCCCAGCATTTT. It encodes CATREPNQPQHF.

This clone was picked up a small number of times. The CDR3 region has the DNA TGTGCCAGCAGTGCGGGACTAGCGGGGACCGGGGAGCTGTTTTTT. Encoded protein: CASSAGLAGTGELFF. This sequence joins TRBV2 and TRBJ2-2; 13 nucleotides line up with TRBD2. This CDR3 has 15 amino acids. CDR1 and CDR2 from the germline V gene are SNHLY and FYNNEI. V dropped 4 bases and J dropped 5; count of bases not matched to a gene: 1.

The chain uses TRBV14 and TRBJ1-1; D is unresolved. The germline gives CDR1 SGHDN, CDR2 FVKESK. The CDR3 contains 13 residues. V gave up 4 bases and J gave up 1 base, with 7 bases separating them. CDR3 sequence (DNA): TGTGCCAGCAGCCTCTTAGCGAACACTGAAGCTTTCTTT. Residues: CASSLLANTEAFF. Full variable domain (missing parts from reference TRBV14 and TRBJ1-1): EAGVTQFPSHSVIEKGQTVTLRCDPISGHDNLYWYRRVMGKEIKFLLHFVKESKQDESGMPNNRFLAERTGGTYSTLKVQPAELEDSGVYFCASSLLANTEAFFGQGTRLTVV.

The V and J genes are TRBV19 and TRBJ2-1; a possible D gene is TRBD2 (6 bases). CDR3 length: 11 amino acids. With 3 bases removed from V and 13 bases from J, the gap between germline ends came to 10 bases. The germline CDR1 and CDR2 sequences are LNHDA and SQIVND (reference sequence). As DNA, the CDR3 is TGTGCCAGTAGTATGAGCGGGCCTCAGTTCTTC. This encodes CASSMSGPQFF.

The chain links TRBV5-1 to TRBJ1-1; 7 bases line up with TRBD1. CDR3 length: 14 amino acids. CDR1 and CDR2 (germline): SGHRS, YFSETQ. J was trimmed by 11 bases and V by 4 bases; bases with no gene match: 14. CDR3 loop: CASSPRETGERAFF. The CDR3 region has the DNA TGCGCCAGCAGCCCGCGCGAAACAGGGGAGAGGGCTTTCTTT.

The gene calls are TRBV11-3 and TRBJ2-1, with 7 nucleotides matching TRBD2. CDR1 is SGHNT and CDR2 is YENEEA in the germline V gene. V dropped 2 bases and J dropped 5; count of bases not matched to a gene: 6. This CDR3 spans 15 amino acids. DNA for the CDR3: TGTGCCAGCAGCTTATCCGGGACTACCGACAATGAGCAGTTCTTC. This translates into CASSLSGTTDNEQFF.

The chain carries TRBV7-9 and TRBJ2-1; TRBD1 might be the D (5 bases). Trimming removed 5 bases from V and 9 bases from J, with 14 bases in between. The germline V gene encodes CDR1 SEHNR and CDR2 FQNEAQ (reference sequence). There are 13 residues in the CDR3. CDR3 amino acids: CASSPKDSTEQFF. The CDR3, as DNA: TGTGCCAGCAGCCCGAAAGACAGTACTGAGCAGTTCTTC.